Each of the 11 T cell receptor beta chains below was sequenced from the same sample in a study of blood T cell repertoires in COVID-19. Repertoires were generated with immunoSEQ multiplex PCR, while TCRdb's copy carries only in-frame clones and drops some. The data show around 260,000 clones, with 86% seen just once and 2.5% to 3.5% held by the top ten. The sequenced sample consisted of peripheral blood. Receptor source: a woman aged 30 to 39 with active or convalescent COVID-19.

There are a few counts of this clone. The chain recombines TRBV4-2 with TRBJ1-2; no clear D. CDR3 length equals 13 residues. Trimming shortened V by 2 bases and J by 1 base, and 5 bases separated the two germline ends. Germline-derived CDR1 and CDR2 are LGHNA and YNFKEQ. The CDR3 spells CASSQQVNYGYTF. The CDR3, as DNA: TGTGCCAGCAGCCAACAGGTTAACTATGGCTACACCTTC.

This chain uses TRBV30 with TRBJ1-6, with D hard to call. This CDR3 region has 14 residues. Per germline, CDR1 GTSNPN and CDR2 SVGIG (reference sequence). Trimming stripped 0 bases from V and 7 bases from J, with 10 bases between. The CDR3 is CAWSVAKLNSPLHF. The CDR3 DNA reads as TGTGCCTGGAGTGTAGCCAAGCTAAATTCACCCCTCCACTTT. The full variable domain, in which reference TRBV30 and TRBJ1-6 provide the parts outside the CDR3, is SQTIHQWPATLVQPVGSPLSLECTVEGTSNPNLYWYRQAAGRGLQLLFYSVGIGQISSEVPQNLSASRPQDRQFILSSKKLLLSDSGFYLCAWSVAKLNSPLHFGNGTRLTVT.

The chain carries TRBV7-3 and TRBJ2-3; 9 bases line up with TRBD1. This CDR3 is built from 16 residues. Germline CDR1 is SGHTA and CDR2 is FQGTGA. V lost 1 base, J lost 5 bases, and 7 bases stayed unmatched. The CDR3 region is CASSLSLDRGEDTQYF. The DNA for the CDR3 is TGTGCCAGCAGCTTAAGTCTGGACAGGGGTGAAGATACGCAGTATTTT.

The CDR3 here is CASSLMAGPEGYTF. The CDR3 DNA reads as TGCGCCAGCAGCTTGATGGCGGGTCCAGAGGGCTACACCTTC. The chain uses TRBV5-1 and TRBJ1-2, with D unclear. Trimming left V 1 base short and J 8 bases short, with 15 bases between. This CDR3 is 14 amino acids long. Germline CDR1 is SGHRS and CDR2 is YFSETQ. The entire variable domain, with the rest obtained from reference TRBV5-1 and TRBJ1-2, is as follows: KAGVTQTPRYLIKTRGQQVTLSCSPISGHRSVSWYQQTPGQGLQFLFEYFSETQRNKGNFPGRFSGRQFSNSRSEMNVSTLELGDSALYLCASSLMAGPEGYTFGSGTRLTVV.

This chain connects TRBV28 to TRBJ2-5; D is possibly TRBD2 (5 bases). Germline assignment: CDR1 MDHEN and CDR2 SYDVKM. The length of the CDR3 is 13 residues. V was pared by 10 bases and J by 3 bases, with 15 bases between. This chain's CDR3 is CATRRRPKETQYF. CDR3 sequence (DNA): TGTGCCACCAGGAGGAGGCCGAAAGAGACCCAGTACTTC.

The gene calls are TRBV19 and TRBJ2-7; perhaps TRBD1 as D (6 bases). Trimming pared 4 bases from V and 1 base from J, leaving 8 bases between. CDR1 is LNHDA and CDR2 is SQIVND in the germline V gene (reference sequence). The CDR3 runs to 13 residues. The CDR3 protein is CASSKQGSYEQYF. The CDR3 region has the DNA TGTGCCAGTAGTAAACAGGGTTCCTACGAGCAGTACTTC. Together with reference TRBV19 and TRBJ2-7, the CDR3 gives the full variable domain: DGGITQSPKYLFRKEGQNVTLSCEQNLNHDAMYWYRQDPGQGLRLIYYSQIVNDFQKGDIAEGYSVSREKKESFPLTVTSAQKNPTAFYLCASSKQGSYEQYFGPGTRLTVT.

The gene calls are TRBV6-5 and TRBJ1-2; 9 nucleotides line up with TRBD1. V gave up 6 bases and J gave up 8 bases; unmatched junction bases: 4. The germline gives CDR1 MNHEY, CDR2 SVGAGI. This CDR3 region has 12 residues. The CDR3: CASSSDRGGYTF. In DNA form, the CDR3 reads TGTGCCAGCAGCTCCGACAGGGGGGGCTACACCTTC.

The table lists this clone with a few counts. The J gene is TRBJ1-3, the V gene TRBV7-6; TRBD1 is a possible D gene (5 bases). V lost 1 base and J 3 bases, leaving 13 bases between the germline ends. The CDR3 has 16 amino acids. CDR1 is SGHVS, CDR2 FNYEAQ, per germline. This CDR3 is CASSLEGELGGNTIYF. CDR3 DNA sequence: TGTGCCAGCAGCTTAGAAGGGGAATTAGGTGGAAACACCATATATTTT.

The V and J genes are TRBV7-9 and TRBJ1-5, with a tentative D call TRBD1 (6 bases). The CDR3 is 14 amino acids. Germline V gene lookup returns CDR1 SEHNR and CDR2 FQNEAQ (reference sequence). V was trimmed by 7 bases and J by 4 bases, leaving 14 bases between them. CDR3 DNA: TGTGCCAGCACTCCAGGGGCAGGGAATCAGCCCCAGCATTTT. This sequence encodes CASTPGAGNQPQHF.

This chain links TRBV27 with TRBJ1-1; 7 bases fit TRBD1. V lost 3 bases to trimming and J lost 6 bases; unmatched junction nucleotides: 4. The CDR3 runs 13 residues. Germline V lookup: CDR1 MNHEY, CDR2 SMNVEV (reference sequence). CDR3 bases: TGTGCCAGCAGTTTCAGGGGGAGCGCTGAAGCTTTCTTT. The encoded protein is CASSFRGSAEAFF.

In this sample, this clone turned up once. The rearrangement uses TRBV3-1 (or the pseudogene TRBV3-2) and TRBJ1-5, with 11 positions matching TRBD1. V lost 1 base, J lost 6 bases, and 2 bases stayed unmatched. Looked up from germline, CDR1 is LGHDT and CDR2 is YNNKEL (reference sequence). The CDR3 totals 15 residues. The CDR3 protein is CASSQGTGGSQPQHF. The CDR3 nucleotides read TGTGCCAGCAGCCAAGGGACAGGGGGCTCTCAGCCCCAGCATTTT.